These 27 T cell receptor beta chains were all obtained from the same sample, sequenced in a study of beta chain features in type 1 diabetes. Regarding the study as a whole: Type 1 diabetes patients had moderately but significantly shorter TCRB CDR3s in all four CD4+ subsets.

The isolated RNA, all of it, was reverse transcribed, so expressed TCRB transcripts were what got sequenced. Data came from immunoSEQ multiplex PCR; TCRdb stores just in-frame clones and leaves some out. The sample contains about 700,000 clones, roughly 12% of which appear only once. Their antigens remain unidentified. The material sequenced was naive CD4+ T cells from blood. The receptor source for this set is a man younger than 35 with type 1 diabetes.

The chain uses TRBV15 and TRBJ1-2, with 11 nucleotides matching TRBD1. Losses at the gene ends were 3 bases for V and 7 bases for J; bases not matched to a gene: 4. The CDR3 runs 14 residues. CDR1 LNHNV and CDR2 YYDKDF come from the germline V gene (reference sequence). CDR3 DNA sequence: TGTGCCACCAGCAGGGACAGGGGGCTGGGTGGCTACACCTTC. Amino acid sequence: CATSRDRGLGGYTF.

The chain has TRBV29-1 and TRBJ1-1, with D possibly being TRBD1 (5 bases). This CDR3 has 15 residues. With 4 bases removed from V and 0 bases from J, the gap between germline ends came to 15 bases. Germline lookup yields CDR1 SQVTM and CDR2 ANQGSEA. CDR3 coding DNA: TGCAGCGTTGGGAGATCAGGGACGATGAACACTGAAGCTTTCTTT. It specifies CSVGRSGTMNTEAFF.

The CDR3 here is CASSLGLVNTEAFF. CDR3 nucleotide sequence: TGTGCCAGCAGCTTAGGGTTAGTGAACACTGAAGCTTTCTTT. V is TRBV7-9 and J is TRBJ1-1; D unresolved. This CDR3 has 14 residues. Trimming removed 1 base from V and 0 bases from J, with 6 bases in between. Germline CDR1 and CDR2: SEHNR and FQNEAQ (reference sequence).

This clone was seen a few times. This chain joins TRBV11-1 and TRBJ2-7; TRBD2 agrees at 11 bases. The CDR3 has 15 amino acids. The V segment lost 4 bases and the J segment 0 bases; nucleotides outside the gene matches: 2. Germline CDR1 is SGHAT and CDR2 is FQDESV (reference sequence). The DNA of the CDR3 is TGTGCCAGCAGCTCCGGGACTAGCGGCTCCTACGAGCAGTACTTC. Protein sequence: CASSSGTSGSYEQYF. The whole variable domain, remainder taken from reference TRBV11-1 and TRBJ2-7, is EAEVAQSPRYKITEKSQAVAFWCDPISGHATLYWYRQILGQGPELLVQFQDESVVDDSQLPKDRFSAERLKGVDSTLKIQPAELGDSAMYLCASSSGTSGSYEQYFGPGTRLTVT.

CDR3 amino acids: CASSLRDRQPQHF. In DNA form, the CDR3 reads TGCGCCAGCAGTCTAAGGGATAGGCAGCCCCAGCATTTT. The rearrangement joins TRBV23-1 to TRBJ1-5, with D unresolved. TRBV23-1 is an ORF for which the function is uncertain. Trimming pared 4 bases from V and 7 bases from J, leaving 11 bases between. The CDR3 loop spans 13 amino acids.

This clone showed up just a few times. J is TRBJ1-1 and V is TRBV6-5; no clear D. The CDR3 totals 14 residues. The V end lost 5 bases, the J end lost 6 bases, and 16 bases lay between the germline ends. Germline V lookup: CDR1 MNHEY, CDR2 SVGAGI. The CDR3 DNA follows: TGTGCCAGCAGTCCCCCCGGGAGGAGGGCTGAAGCTTTCTTT. The encoded protein is CASSPPGRRAEAFF.

This clone showed up just a few times. This chain connects TRBV25-1 to TRBJ1-4; D gene unclear. Germline V gene lookup returns CDR1 MGHDK and CDR2 SYGVNS. The germline V and J ends were trimmed by 3 bases and 10 bases, with 15 bases remaining between them. The CDR3 contains 14 residues. The DNA of the CDR3 is TGTGCCAGCAGTGATTCCCCCGTCGGAGTAAAACTGTTTTTT. Translation gives CASSDSPVGVKLFF. Together with reference TRBV25-1 and TRBJ1-4, the CDR3 gives the full variable domain: EADIYQTPRYLVIGTGKKITLECSQTMGHDKMYWYQQDPGMELHLIHYSYGVNSTEKGDLSSESTVSRIRTEHFPLTLESARPSHTSQYLCASSDSPVGVKLFFGSGTQLSVL.

The gene calls are TRBV2 and TRBJ1-1; weak D call: TRBD1 (5 bases). The CDR3 is 14 residues long. The V end lost 6 bases, the J end lost 4 bases, and 15 bases lay between the germline ends. Looked up from germline, CDR1 is SNHLY and CDR2 is FYNNEI. In DNA form, the CDR3 reads TGTGCCAGCAGGGCGCAGGGTGGGGGCACTGAAGCTTTCTTT. Amino acids: CASRAQGGGTEAFF.

This chain joins TRBV6-9 and TRBJ2-4; TRBD1 matches at 9 bases. The CDR3 is made up of 18 amino acids. In germline, CDR1 is MNHGY, CDR2 SVAAGI. The ends lost 6 bases at V and 0 bases at J; junction bases unmatched: 12. The CDR3 DNA reads as TGTGCCAGCAGACCGGGACAGGGTGGGGCCCTAGCCAAAAACATTCAGTACTTC. Its protein product is CASRPGQGGALAKNIQYF.

The V gene is TRBV10-3, the J gene TRBJ2-3; D ambiguous. CDR3 length: 13 amino acids. V was clipped by 10 bases and J by 3 bases, with 14 bases between them. CDR1 is ENHRY and CDR2 is SYGVKD in the germline V gene. For the CDR3, the DNA is TGTGCCACCCTCCTCGCTGGGACAGATACGCAGTATTTT. Amino acids: CATLLAGTDTQYF.

This chain links TRBV15 with TRBJ1-2; unclear D gene. There are 14 residues in the CDR3. The V and J ends lost 0 bases and 0 bases respectively, with 5 bases between them. CDR1 and CDR2 (germline): LNHNV, YYDKDF (reference sequence). Here the CDR3 DNA reads TGTGCCACCAGCAGAGAGCGGTCTAACTATGGCTACACCTTC. Its translation: CATSRERSNYGYTF.

This clone was seen a handful of times. V and J are TRBV25-1 and TRBJ1-6, with D tentatively TRBD1 (5 bases). This CDR3 has 16 amino acids. V was shortened by 1 base and J by 7 bases, with 14 bases between the two germline ends. Germline V gives CDR1 MGHDK, CDR2 SYGVNS. The CDR3 loop is CASSESVQGGNSPLHF. As DNA, the CDR3 is TGTGCCAGCAGTGAATCGGTCCAGGGCGGGAATTCACCCCTCCACTTT.

The chain recombines TRBV19 with TRBJ2-7; D possibly corresponds to TRBD2 (5 bases). This CDR3 is 15 amino acids long. Germline CDR1 LNHDA, CDR2 SQIVND (reference sequence). Deletions cut 5 bases from V and 3 bases from J, with 17 bases between. CDR3 in DNA: TGTGCCAGTAGTGCCTCCCGGGATAGCAGCTACGAGCAGTACTTC. Translating it yields CASSASRDSSYEQYF.

About this clone: Other DNA sequences in this sample translate to the same CDR3. The chain recombines TRBV4-1 with TRBJ1-1; D ambiguous. The V and J ends lost 1 base and 1 base respectively, with 4 bases between them. Germline CDR1 MGHRA, CDR2 YSYEKL. The CDR3 runs to 13 residues. The CDR3 nucleotides read TGCGCCAGCAGCCAAGGGGCGAACACTGAAGCTTTCTTT. This encodes CASSQGANTEAFF.

This rearrangement joins TRBV29-1 to TRBJ2-1; TRBD1 matches at 11 bases. This CDR3 contains 14 residues. The germline CDR1 and CDR2 sequences are SQVTM and ANQGSEA. With 7 bases clipped from V and 7 bases from J, the junction kept 9 bases outside the gene matches. The CDR3 spells CSALGTGGLNEQFF. CDR3 bases: TGCAGCGCCCTCGGGACAGGGGGATTAAATGAGCAGTTCTTC.

The genes are TRBV13 and TRBJ1-2, with 10 nucleotides matching TRBD1. Trimming cost V 5 bases and J 8 bases; bases outside gene matches: 11. Germline lookup yields CDR1 PRHDT and CDR2 FYEKMQ (reference sequence). This CDR3 is 15 amino acids long. The CDR3 DNA sequence: TGTGCCAGCAGCGACGGACAGGGGGAGGCATTAGGCTACACCTTC. Amino acid sequence: CASSDGQGEALGYTF.

The J gene is TRBJ1-5, the V gene TRBV19; possibly TRBD1 for D (5 bases). The ends were cut back, 6 bases at V and 1 base at J, with 7 bases in the middle. CDR1 and CDR2 (germline): LNHDA, SQIVND (reference sequence). The CDR3 has 13 residues. The CDR3 DNA sequence: TGTGCCAGTAGGTACAGGAGCAATCAGCCCCAGCATTTT. It translates to CASRYRSNQPQHF.

The rearrangement links TRBV6-5 to TRBJ2-3; tentative D call: TRBD2 (6 bases). V was clipped by 7 bases and J by 2 bases, with 16 bases between them. The CDR3 runs to 15 residues. Germline CDR1 reads MNHEY; CDR2 reads SVGAGI. The CDR3 DNA follows: TGTGCCAGCAAGGCGCGGGGCCAGAACACAGATACGCAGTATTTT. Amino acid sequence: CASKARGQNTDTQYF.

Comments on this clone: No conserved phenylalanine or tryptophan ends this CDR3, so it is likely a read error. No DNA is shown, since the ends of the CDR3 on it are uncertain; the CDR3 is the one TCRdb lists. The J gene is TRBJ1-4, the V gene TRBV14. CDR1 is SGHDN, CDR2 FVKESK, per germline. Counting both end residues, the CDR3 totals 12 amino acids. CDR3 region: CASSQWGDYATM.

V usage is TRBV9 and J usage is TRBJ2-5; no reliable D call. The CDR3 has 12 residues. Trimming cost V 3 bases and J 5 bases, with 8 bases left between them. Germline CDR1 is SGDLS and CDR2 is YYNGEE. The CDR3 region has the DNA TGTGCCAGCAGCGCCTATGGGGAGACCCAGTACTTC. Translating gives CASSAYGETQYF.

The chain links TRBV30 to TRBJ1-5; D unclear. Trimming took off 2 bases at V and 6 bases at J, with 11 bases between the two ends. CDR3 length: 13 amino acids. Per the germline V gene, CDR1 is GTSNPN and CDR2 is SVGIG (reference sequence). The CDR3 protein is CAWSIGESQPQHF. The CDR3 DNA is TGTGCCTGGAGTATCGGGGAATCTCAGCCCCAGCATTTT.

This clone was counted a few times. This rearrangement joins TRBV5-4 to TRBJ2-1, with D perhaps matching TRBD1 (5 bases). V gave up 0 bases and J gave up 4 bases, with 8 bases separating them. Germline CDR1 and CDR2: SGHNT and YYREEE (reference sequence). The CDR3 runs to 14 residues. The CDR3 loop reads CASSLGQGYNEQFF. CDR3 DNA sequence: TGTGCCAGCAGCTTGGGTCAGGGTTACAATGAGCAGTTCTTC.

This clone was seen only a few times. The chain couples TRBV5-4 to TRBJ2-2, with D perhaps matching TRBD1 (6 bases). Per the germline V gene, CDR1 is SGHNT and CDR2 is YYREEE (reference sequence). This CDR3 has 14 amino acids. Trimming removed 4 bases from V and 7 bases from J, with 14 bases in between. CDR3: CASSDTGLYGELFF. CDR3 in DNA: TGTGCCAGCAGCGACACAGGGTTATACGGGGAGCTGTTTTTT.

The chain couples TRBV13 to TRBJ1-3, with D unresolved. V was clipped by 3 bases and J by 2 bases, with 11 bases between them. Germline V CDR1 and CDR2: PRHDT, FYEKMQ (reference sequence). This CDR3 has 15 residues. The CDR3 sequence: CASSFARVAGNTIYF. The CDR3 coding sequence is TGTGCCAGCAGCTTTGCCCGGGTAGCTGGAAACACCATATATTTT.

This clone was detected only a few times. The chain is built from TRBV5-1 and TRBJ2-1, with D perhaps being TRBD1 or TRBD2 (5 bases each). Germline V lookup: CDR1 SGHRS, CDR2 YFSETQ. This CDR3 has 16 amino acids. V was clipped by 4 bases and J by 7 bases, with 21 bases between them. The CDR3 DNA follows: TGCGCCAGCAGCCCGCCAACTTACGGGGCGTTGAATGAGCAGTTCTTC. Encoded protein: CASSPPTYGALNEQFF.

The chain is built from TRBV6-5 and TRBJ2-5; D could derive from TRBD1 or TRBD2 (5 bases each). The CDR3 length is 15 residues. The germline gives CDR1 MNHEY, CDR2 SVGAGI. V shed 4 bases and J shed 1 base, with 13 bases lying between them. The CDR3 DNA is TGTGCCAGCAGTTCCTTAACCGGGGCCCAAGAGACCCAGTACTTC. Its protein product is CASSSLTGAQETQYF.

The rearrangement links TRBV5-5 to TRBJ1-6; 11 bases fit TRBD1. The trim removed 2 bases at V and 8 bases at J, leaving 3 bases unmatched. The CDR3 length is 15 residues. Germline V gives CDR1 SGHKS, CDR2 YYEKEE (reference sequence). CDR3 amino acids: CASSFSGQGDSPLHF. CDR3 coding DNA: TGTGCCAGCAGCTTTTCGGGACAGGGGGATTCACCCCTCCACTTT. The full variable domain, completed using reference TRBV5-5 and TRBJ1-6, is DAGVTQSPTHLIKTRGQQVTLRCSPISGHKSVSWYQQVLGQGPQFIFQYYEKEERGRGNFPDRFSARQFPNYSSELNVNALLLGDSALYLCASSFSGQGDSPLHFGNGTRLTVT.